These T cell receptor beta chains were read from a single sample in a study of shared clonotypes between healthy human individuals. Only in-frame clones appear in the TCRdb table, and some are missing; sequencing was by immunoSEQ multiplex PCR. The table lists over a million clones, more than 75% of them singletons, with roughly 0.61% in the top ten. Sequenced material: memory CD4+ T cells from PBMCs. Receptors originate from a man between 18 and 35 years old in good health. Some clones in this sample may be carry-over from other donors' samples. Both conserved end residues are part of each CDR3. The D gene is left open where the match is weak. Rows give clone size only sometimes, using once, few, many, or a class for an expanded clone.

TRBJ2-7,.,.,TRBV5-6,CASRAQDRGNEQYF,TGTGCCAGCAGGGCGCAGGACCGAGGCAACGAGCAGTACTTC
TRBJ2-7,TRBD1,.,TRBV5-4,CASSRDRGLYEQYF,TGTGCCAGCAGCCGGGACAGGGGGCTATACGAGCAGTACTTC
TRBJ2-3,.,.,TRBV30,CAWSVSRDTQYF,TGTGCCTGGAGTGTAAGTAGAGATACGCAGTATTTT
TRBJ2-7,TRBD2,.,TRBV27,CASTIRAIGSSGSYEQYF,TGTGCCAGCACCATTAGAGCCATAGGTTCTAGCGGGAGTTACGAGCAGTACTTC
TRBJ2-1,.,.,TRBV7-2,CASSLSIVQFF,TGTGCCAGCAGCCTTAGTATCGTGCAGTTCTTC
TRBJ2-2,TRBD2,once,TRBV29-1,CSVSGDLSGRKGGELFF,TGCAGCGTTTCCGGAGACCTAAGCGGGAGAAAGGGCGGGGAGCTGTTTTTT
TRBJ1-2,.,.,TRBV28,CASTGFYGYTF,TGTGCCAGCACCGGATTCTATGGCTACACCTTC
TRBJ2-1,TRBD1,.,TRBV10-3,CAISVDRVQFF,TGTGCCATCAGTGTTGACAGGGTGCAGTTCTTC
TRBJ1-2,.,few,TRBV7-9,CASSLGGVGGYTF,TGTGCCAGCAGCTTAGGAGGGGTCGGTGGCTACACCTTC
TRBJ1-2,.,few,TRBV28,CASRRDGAKYGYTF,TGTGCCAGCAGGCGGGACGGAGCTAAGTATGGCTACACCTTC
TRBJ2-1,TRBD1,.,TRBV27,CASSTPTGGTYNEQFF,TGTGCCAGCAGTACCCCAACAGGGGGCACCTACAATGAGCAGTTCTTC
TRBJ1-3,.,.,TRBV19,CASSTRNTIYF,TGTGCCAGTAGTACCAGAAACACCATATATTTT
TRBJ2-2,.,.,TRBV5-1,CASSFREYPGELFF,TGCGCCAGCAGCTTTCGGGAGTATCCCGGGGAGCTGTTTTTT
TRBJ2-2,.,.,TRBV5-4,CATSGGRTGELFF,TGTGCCACCTCAGGGGGGCGTACCGGGGAGCTGTTTTTT
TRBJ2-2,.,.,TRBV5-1,CASSFMGEGTGELFF,TGCGCCAGCAGCTTCATGGGCGAAGGCACCGGGGAGCTGTTTTTT
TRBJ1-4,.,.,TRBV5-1,CASSLGRGHNEKLFF,TGCGCCAGCAGCTTGGGGCGGGGACATAATGAAAAACTGTTTTTT
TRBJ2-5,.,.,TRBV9,CASSVRGQKGTQYF,TGTGCCAGCAGCGTAAGGGGTCAAAAGGGGACCCAGTACTTC
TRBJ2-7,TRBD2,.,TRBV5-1,CASRPLAGTAYEQYF,TGCGCCAGCAGACCCCTAGCGGGAACTGCCTACGAGCAGTACTTC
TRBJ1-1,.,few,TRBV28,CASSKSPNRAGNTEAFF,TGTGCCAGCAGCAAAAGCCCAAACAGGGCTGGGAACACTGAAGCTTTCTTT
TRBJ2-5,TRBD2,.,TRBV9,CASSDLAGMGETQYF,TGTGCCAGCAGCGATCTAGCGGGAATGGGAGAGACCCAGTACTTC
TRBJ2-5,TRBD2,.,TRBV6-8,CASSYELAGGGLRWTQYF,TGTGCCAGCAGTTACGAGCTAGCGGGAGGGGGCCTCAGGTGGACCCAGTACTTC
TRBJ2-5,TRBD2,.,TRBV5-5,CATSRGGPDVETQYF,TGTGCCACCTCCCGGGGGGGCCCGGATGTGGAGACCCAGTACTTC
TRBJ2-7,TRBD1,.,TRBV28,CASRFQGQGPEQYF,TGTGCCAGCAGATTTCAGGGACAGGGGCCCGAGCAGTACTTC
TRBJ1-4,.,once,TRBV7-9,CASSPGVVEKLFF,TGTGCCAGCAGCCCGGGGGTGGTGGAAAAACTGTTTTTT
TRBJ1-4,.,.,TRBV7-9,CASSARGTNEKLFF,TGTGCCAGCAGCGCCCGTGGGACTAATGAAAAACTGTTTTTT
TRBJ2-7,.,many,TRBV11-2,CASSRGIGGYEQYF,TGTGCCAGCAGCCGCGGGATAGGGGGCTACGAGCAGTACTTC
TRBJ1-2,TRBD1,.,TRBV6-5,CASSYPGQGVGYTF,TGTGCCAGCAGTTACCCGGGACAGGGGGTAGGCTACACCTTC
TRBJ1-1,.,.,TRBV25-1,CASFPGLGEKNTEAFF,TGTGCCAGCTTTCCGGGACTCGGAGAGAAAAACACTGAAGCTTTCTTT
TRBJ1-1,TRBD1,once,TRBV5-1,CASSRQGKSEAFF,TGCGCCAGCAGTCGACAGGGGAAGTCTGAAGCTTTCTTT
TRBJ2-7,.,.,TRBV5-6,CASSSYPGQGLDEQYF,TGTGCCAGCAGCAGTTACCCCGGGCAGGGGCTCGACGAGCAGTACTTC
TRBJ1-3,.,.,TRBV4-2,CASSQDPMGFSGNTIYF,TGTGCCAGCAGCCAAGATCCGATGGGCTTCTCTGGAAACACCATATATTTT
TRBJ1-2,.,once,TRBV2,CASTGDAPYGYTF,TGTGCCAGCACCGGGGACGCCCCCTATGGCTACACCTTC
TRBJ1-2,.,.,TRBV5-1,CASSLGTGFNYGYTF,TGCGCCAGCAGCTTGGGTACAGGGTTTAACTATGGCTACACCTTC
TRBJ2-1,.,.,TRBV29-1,CSVVGGRGVDEQFF,TGCAGCGTTGTGGGGGGCAGAGGTGTCGATGAGCAGTTCTTC
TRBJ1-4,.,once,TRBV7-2,CASSLQVATNEKLFF,TGTGCCAGCAGCTTGCAGGTTGCAACTAATGAAAAACTGTTTTTT
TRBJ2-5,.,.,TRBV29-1,CSVALTNQETQYF,TGCAGCGTTGCTCTCACTAATCAAGAGACCCAGTACTTC
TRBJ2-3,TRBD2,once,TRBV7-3,CASSLMGTGLAGTDTQYF,TGTGCCAGCAGCTTGATGGGAACGGGACTAGCGGGAACAGATACGCAGTATTTT
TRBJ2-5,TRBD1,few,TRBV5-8,CASSQGQIQETQYF,TGTGCCAGCAGCCAGGGACAGATCCAAGAGACCCAGTACTTC
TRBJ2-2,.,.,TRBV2,CASSESLAGSGELFF,TGTGCCAGCAGTGAAAGCTTGGCAGGGTCCGGGGAGCTGTTTTTT
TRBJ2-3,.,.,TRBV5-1,CASSPGQRTDTQYF,TGCGCCAGCAGCCCAGGTCAACGCACAGATACGCAGTATTTT
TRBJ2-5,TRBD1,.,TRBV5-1,CASTQGQLQETQYF,TGCGCCAGCACCCAGGGACAGCTACAAGAGACCCAGTACTTC
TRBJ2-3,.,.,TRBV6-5,CASSYSKGTGDTQYF,TGTGCCAGCAGTTACTCGAAGGGGACGGGAGATACGCAGTATTTT
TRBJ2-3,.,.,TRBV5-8,CASSLAGASTDTQYF,TGTGCCAGCAGCTTGGCTGGGGCTAGCACAGATACGCAGTATTTT
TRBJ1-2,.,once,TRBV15,CATSRAGTAANYGYTF,TGTGCCACCAGCAGAGCGGGGACGGCTGCTAACTATGGCTACACCTTC
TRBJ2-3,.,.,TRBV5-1,CASSLAQQRYTDTQYF,TGCGCCAGCAGCTTGGCTCAGCAGCGGTACACAGATACGCAGTATTTT
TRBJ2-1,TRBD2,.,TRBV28,CASSLVGRAYTIYNEQFF,TGTGCCAGCAGTTTGGTGGGGAGGGCCTACACGATTTACAATGAGCAGTTCTTC
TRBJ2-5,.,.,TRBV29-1,CSVLLVGETQYF,TGCAGCGTTTTACTAGTAGGAGAGACCCAGTACTTC
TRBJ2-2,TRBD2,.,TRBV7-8,CASKTGTMNTGELFF,TGTGCCAGCAAAACCGGGACTATGAACACCGGGGAGCTGTTTTTT
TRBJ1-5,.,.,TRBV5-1,CASSRVSENQPQHF,TGTGCCAGCAGCCGCGTGTCTGAAAATCAGCCCCAGCATTTT
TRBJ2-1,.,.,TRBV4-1,CASSQGTSLSYNEQFF,TGCGCCAGCAGCCAGGGTACGAGCCTCTCCTACAATGAGCAGTTCTTC
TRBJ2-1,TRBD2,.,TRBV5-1,CASSLLAGEGEQFF,TGCGCCAGCAGCTTGTTAGCGGGAGAGGGTGAGCAGTTCTTC
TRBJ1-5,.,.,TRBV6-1,CASVTGYSNQPQHF,TGTGCCAGCGTAACCGGATATAGCAATCAGCCCCAGCATTTT
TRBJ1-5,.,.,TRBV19,CASSIFMYGGRNQPQHF,TGTGCCAGTAGTATCTTTATGTACGGGGGTAGGAATCAGCCCCAGCATTTT
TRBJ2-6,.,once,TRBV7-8,CASSLGRGSGANVLTF,TGTGCCAGCAGCTTAGGCAGGGGCTCTGGGGCCAACGTCCTGACTTTC
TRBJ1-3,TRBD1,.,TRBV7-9,CASSPAGTVSGNTIYF,TGTGCCAGCAGCCCCGCCGGGACAGTCTCTGGAAACACCATATATTTT
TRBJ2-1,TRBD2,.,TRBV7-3,CASSLSGGSYNEQFF,TGTGCCAGCAGCTTATCGGGAGGATCCTACAATGAGCAGTTCTTC
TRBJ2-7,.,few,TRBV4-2,CASSPPGRSPEQYF,TGTGCCAGCAGCCCACCGGGACGATCCCCGGAGCAGTACTTC
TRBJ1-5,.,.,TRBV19,CASSPWGRGASNQPQHF,TGTGCCAGTAGTCCGTGGGGGCGAGGCGCGAGCAATCAGCCCCAGCATTTT